These 14 T cell receptor beta chains share one sample of origin, sequenced in a study of blood T cell repertoires in COVID-19. The protocol was immunoSEQ multiplex PCR, while the TCRdb copy is restricted to in-frame clones and leaves out a portion. The sample has a few hundred thousand clones; approximately 85% are singletons. The sample comprised peripheral blood. Source of these receptors: a woman in her 50s with acute or convalescent COVID-19.

The V gene is TRBV5-1, the J gene TRBJ2-7; 9 bases line up with TRBD2. There are 16 residues in the CDR3. Per the germline V gene, CDR1 is SGHRS and CDR2 is YFSETQ. V was clipped by 1 base and J by 2 bases; unmatched bases: 7. CDR3 sequence reads: CASSLRRLAETYEQYF. For the CDR3, the DNA is TGCGCCAGCAGCTTGCGCCGACTAGCGGAGACCTACGAGCAGTACTTC.

This sequence joins TRBV6-5 and TRBJ2-3, with TRBD2 matching over 9 bases. Germline values: CDR1 MNHEY, CDR2 SVGAGI. The CDR3 length is 15 residues. Losses at the gene ends were 2 bases for V and 3 bases for J; bases not matched to a gene: 3. The CDR3 spells CASSYGGRGTDTQYF. The CDR3 coding sequence is TGTGCCAGCAGTTACGGCGGGAGGGGGACAGATACGCAGTATTTT.

The chain employs TRBV7-3 and TRBJ2-1, with 9 bases matching TRBD2. Germline V CDR1 and CDR2: SGHTA, FQGTGA. The CDR3 loop spans 18 amino acids. The J segment lost 0 bases and the V segment lost 5 bases, leaving 11 bases of the junction unmatched. This chain's CDR3 is CASSLPLETSGSYNEQFF. The CDR3 bases are TGTGCCAGCAGCCTTCCTCTAGAGACTAGCGGCTCCTACAATGAGCAGTTCTTC.

The rearrangement uses TRBV4-2 and TRBJ1-5; 11 bases align to TRBD1. CDR1 is LGHNA, CDR2 YNFKEQ, per germline. V was clipped by 1 base and J by 5 bases; unmatched bases: 7. The CDR3 consists of 17 residues. This CDR3 reads CASSQGGTGGLDQPQHF. CDR3 nucleotide sequence: TGTGCCAGCAGCCAAGGGGGGACAGGGGGATTAGATCAGCCCCAGCATTTT.

The chain recombines TRBV6-2 or TRBV6-3 with TRBJ2-6; no clear D. Trimming removed 4 bases from V and 2 bases from J, with 6 bases in between. The germline CDR1 and CDR2 sequences are MNHEY and SVGEGT. The CDR3 contains 14 residues. CDR3 residues: CASSLVPGANVLTF. The CDR3 nucleotides are TGTGCCAGCAGTTTAGTGCCTGGGGCCAACGTCCTGACTTTC.

The chain combines TRBV28 with TRBJ1-1; possibly TRBD1 for D (6 bases). Germline values: CDR1 MDHEN, CDR2 SYDVKM. V was shortened by 5 bases and J by 11 bases, with 12 bases between the two germline ends. The CDR3 sequence is 11 residues long. The CDR3 region has the DNA TGTGCCAGCAGTAAAAACAGGGATGCTTTCTTT. Residues: CASSKNRDAFF. Using reference TRBV28 and TRBJ1-1 for the parts outside the CDR3, the full variable domain is DVKVTQSSRYLVKRTGEKVFLECVQDMDHENMFWYRQDPGLGLRLIYFSYDVKMKEKGDIPEGYSVSREKKERFSLILESASTNQTSMYLCASSKNRDAFFGQGTRLTVV.

A few counts support this clone. This chain connects TRBV18 to TRBJ1-1; D possibly corresponds to TRBD1 (6 bases). Trimming shortened V by 6 bases and J by 8 bases, and 13 bases separated the two germline ends. The germline V gene encodes CDR1 KGHSH and CDR2 LQKENI. CDR3 length: 12 amino acids. The CDR3 here is CASSPQTGEAFF. CDR3 nucleotides: TGTGCCAGCTCGCCTCAAACAGGGGAAGCTTTCTTT.

The CDR3 DNA reads as TGTGCCAGCAGCCAGGGAACAGGGGGCGTTGGTGAAAAACTGTTTTTT. Its protein is CASSQGTGGVGEKLFF. The gene calls are TRBV3-1 (or the pseudogene TRBV3-2) and TRBJ1-4, with 9 bases matching TRBD1. The trim removed 3 bases at V and 7 bases at J, leaving 9 bases unmatched. CDR3 size: 16 residues. Germline-derived CDR1 and CDR2 are LGHDT and YNNKEL (reference sequence).

V is TRBV5-1 and J is TRBJ2-1; 8 nucleotides agree with TRBD2. The junction had 16 bases not matched to a gene; V was cut back by 4 bases and J by 10 bases. The CDR3 consists of 16 residues. Germline CDR1 is SGHRS and CDR2 is YFSETQ. This CDR3 is CASSEAPGLDLGEQFF. The CDR3 DNA reads TGCGCCAGCAGCGAGGCACCGGGACTAGACCTAGGGGAGCAGTTCTTC.

The chain joins TRBV27 to TRBJ2-7; 9 bases are a match to TRBD2. The CDR3 extends over 12 amino acids. Germline CDR1 is MNHEY and CDR2 is SMNVEV (reference sequence). The V segment lost 7 bases and the J segment 6 bases; nucleotides outside the gene matches: 4. The CDR3 region is CASTAGGAEQYF. Here the CDR3 DNA reads TGTGCCAGCACGGCGGGAGGGGCCGAGCAGTACTTC.

This clone was picked up a small number of times. Other DNA sequences from this sample encode an identical CDR3 as well. The chain has TRBV19 and TRBJ1-1, with D possibly TRBD1 on 6 matching bases. The germline V gene encodes CDR1 LNHDA and CDR2 SQIVND (reference sequence). Trimming pared 4 bases from V and 1 base from J, leaving 7 bases between. The CDR3 spans 13 residues. The CDR3 is CASSRGQNTEAFF. As DNA, the CDR3 is TGTGCCAGTAGTAGGGGACAGAACACTGAAGCTTTCTTT.

The chain has TRBV9 and TRBJ2-7; D might be TRBD1 (6 bases). This CDR3 region has 17 residues. Germline V gene data show CDR1 as SGDLS and CDR2 as YYNGEE. V shed 4 bases and J shed 3 bases, with 23 bases lying between them. The CDR3 DNA reads TGTGCCAGCAGCCCAGAGCCCGGACAGCTACCCCTCTACGAGCAGTACTTC. Encoded protein: CASSPEPGQLPLYEQYF.

The V and J genes are TRBV2 and TRBJ1-1; D unclear. This CDR3 is built from 14 residues. Germline assignment: CDR1 SNHLY and CDR2 FYNNEI. Trimming removed 2 bases at V and 0 bases at J, with 7 bases between. In DNA, the CDR3 is TGTGCCAGCAGTGAATGGGGAGTGAACACTGAAGCTTTCTTT. Protein product: CASSEWGVNTEAFF.

The V call is TRBV30, the J call TRBJ2-7; a possible D gene is TRBD1 (7 bases). Trimming removed 2 bases at V and 4 bases at J, with 15 bases between. The CDR3 runs 14 residues. The germline V gene encodes CDR1 GTSNPN and CDR2 SVGIG (reference sequence). The CDR3 spells CAWSFGGGGYEQYF. DNA of the CDR3: TGTGCCTGGAGTTTTGGAGGGGGCGGGTACGAGCAGTACTTC.